This T cell receptor beta chain was found in a study of Ad26.COV2.S vaccination and SARS-CoV-2 variants. Across the whole study: Recipients of Ad26.COV2.S got it intramuscularly, once or twice 56 days apart. Study-wide results and limits: Vaccine recipients surpassed placebo recipients in spike-specific TCR breadth.

TCRdb's table, derived via immunoSEQ multiplex PCR, lists solely in-frame clones and lacks some. The top ten clones hold 9.5% to 15% of a sample with 410,000 or so clones, 75% to 95% of them seen once. V was trimmed by 6 bases and J by 4 bases, leaving 12 bases between them. The germline V gene encodes CDR1 SNHLY and CDR2 FYNNEI. The CDR3 length is 13 residues. In the case of this clone: The antigen is undetermined.

Treatment of the sample: roughly 18 received Ad26.COV2.S at low or high dose, single or two shots; 5 received placebo; per-sample allocation not given. Each sample was drawn 63 days after the first injection (of vaccine or placebo). In the vaccine, an Ad26 vector expressed the SARS-CoV-2 spike of the Wuhan strain. The material sequenced was peripheral blood, taken in a trial of Ad26.COV2.S vaccine versus placebo. The sequence came from a person between 18 and 59 years old who received the Ad26.COV2.S COVID-19 vaccine or a placebo. The rearrangement uses TRBV2 and TRBJ2-5; TRBD2 might be the D (5 bases). This CDR3 is CASSDTRVETQYF. CDR3 coding DNA: TGTGCCAGCAGCGATACTAGGGTAGAGACCCAGTACTTC.